The text below deals with one T cell receptor beta chain. Its target is unknown. V lost 4 bases to trimming and J lost 4 bases, with 14 bases between them. The CDR3 runs to 15 residues. CDR1 and CDR2 (germline): MNHEY, SMNVEV (reference sequence). Enrollment shut out patients with autoimmune disease history or systemic immunosuppression. This record comes from a study of OX40 agonist ivuxolimab in advanced cancers. The overall study: Ivuxolimab was delivered to patients intravenously every 2 weeks at doses spanning 0.01 to 10 mg/kg. Broader study findings: Near-lowest levels of clonal expansion characterized partial responders at 0.1-3.0 mg/kg.

The repertoire was sequenced with immunoSEQ multiplex PCR; TCRdb's copy has only in-frame clones and lacks some. The sample carries approximately 44,000 clones, about 85% recorded once. The J gene is TRBJ1-5, the V gene TRBV27; possibly TRBD1 for D (6 bases). Sequenced here: CD4+ or CD8+ T cells sorted from blood, sampled in a trial of the OX40 agonist ivuxolimab. The clonotype originates from an adult with an advanced solid tumor such as melanoma, head and neck, liver or kidney cancer. The CDR3 here is CASSYSGTLNQPQHF. The DNA for the CDR3 is TGTGCCAGCAGTTATAGTGGGACACTGAATCAGCCCCAGCATTTT.